A single T cell receptor beta chain is shown here with its context. Original processing notes: Scientists estimated how many nucleated cells there were by amplifying reference gene primers. The table came from immunoSEQ multiplex PCR; TCRdb's copy has only in-frame clones and leaves some out. V and J calls plus clone size are reproduced from that table; the DNA served to infer D and trimming. The table lists 300,000 to 350,000 clones, roughly 89% of them singletons. This CDR3 contains 14 residues. Germline CDR1 LNHDA, CDR2 SQIVND (reference sequence). Losses at the gene ends were 5 bases for V and 7 bases for J; bases not matched to a gene: 6. The record originates from a study of blood T cell repertoires in COVID-19.

The sequenced sample consisted of peripheral blood. This receptor was obtained from a man in his thirties or forties with COVID-19, enrolled during active disease. The chain employs TRBV19 and TRBJ1-1; TRBD1 matches 11 bases. The CDR3 sequence: CASSVRDRGDEAFF. The CDR3 bases are TGTGCCAGTAGTGTCCGGGACAGGGGGGATGAAGCTTTCTTT.